This TCR beta chain was sequenced for a study of regulatory T cells in long-lasting Graves disease. Turning to this clonotype: Its antigen is undetermined.

Regarding the study as a whole: Whereas new patients shared 870 or so public clonotypes, persistent patients shared more, at approximately 2,500. Newly diagnosed disease favored TRBV20-1 and TRBJ2-1 over persistent disease.

Library construction for TCR beta used iRepertoire HTBI primers and Arm-PCR of CDR3 regions. TCRdb re-called the multiplex PCR reads through MiXCR, storing one row per CDR3 protein. The data hold roughly 560,000 distinct CDR3 sequences, with roughly a sixth observed a single time. V was pared by 3 bases and J by 2 bases, with 4 bases of the junction left unmatched. There are 15 residues in the CDR3. Time point specified: newly diagnosed GD, antithyroid drugs for less than 3 months. PBMC RNA served as the TCR library source. Separately, the same data were catalogued under a study of T cells in Graves' hyperthyroidism and ophthalmopathy. That study reports: In patients aged 18 to 65, hyperthyroidism was newly diagnosed, with duration under 2 months.

The material sequenced was peripheral blood mononuclear cells (PBMCs), taken at new diagnosis, from a patient treated with antithyroid drugs. This clonotype was sampled from a woman aged 35-65 years with Graves disease. The chain is built from TRBV12-3 or TRBV12-4 and TRBJ2-1; 7 bases line up with TRBD1. CDR3 region: CASSFPQGPYNEQFF. The CDR3 region has the DNA TGTGCCAGCAGTTTCCCACAGGGGCCCTACAATGAGCAGTTCTTC.